These 31 T cell receptor beta chains originate from one sample sequenced in a study of cytomegalovirus exposure and HLA in healthy donors. Amplification used 60 Vbeta primers and 13 Jbeta primers. TCRdb's copy holds only in-frame clones and misses some; the assay was immunoSEQ multiplex PCR. The data hold 85,000 to 100,000 clones, with around 80% observed a single time. Sequencing was carried out using PBMCs. The source is a male donor in good health and CMV-seropositive.

This chain joins TRBV5-1 and TRBJ2-3, with D tentatively TRBD1 (6 bases). This CDR3 comprises 13 residues. CDR1 SGHRS and CDR2 YFSETQ come from the germline V gene. Deletions cut 6 bases from V and 3 bases from J, with 11 bases between. CDR3 in amino acids: CASNSGETDTQYF. The CDR3 DNA reads TGCGCCAGCAATTCAGGGGAGACAGATACGCAGTATTTT.

The rearrangement uses TRBV7-2 and TRBJ2-1, with TRBD1 as a possible D gene (6 bases). The germline CDR1 and CDR2 sequences are SGHTA and FQGNSA. Trimming left V 3 bases short and J 1 base short, with 10 bases between. This CDR3 spans 15 amino acids. CDR3 sequence reads: CASSFTGTSYNEQFF. In DNA form, the CDR3 reads TGTGCCAGCAGCTTCACAGGGACATCCTACAATGAGCAGTTCTTC. Combining the CDR3 with reference TRBV7-2 and TRBJ2-1 gives the whole variable domain GAGVSQSPSNKVTEKGKDVELRCDPISGHTALYWYRQSLGQGLEFLIYFQGNSAPDKSGLPSDRFSAERTGGSVSTLTIQRTQQEDSAVYLCASSFTGTSYNEQFFGPGTRLTVL.

The table lists this clone with a few counts. The V call is TRBV30, the J call TRBJ1-1; 7 nucleotides agree with TRBD1. The CDR3 is 13 residues long. The V gene's germline CDR1 is GTSNPN and CDR2 SVGIG (reference sequence). Trimming took 3 bases from V and 5 from J; bases not matched to a gene: 6. The CDR3 here is CAWRWPGGTEAFF. The CDR3 region has the DNA TGTGCCTGGAGATGGCCAGGGGGTACTGAAGCTTTCTTT.

The chain recombines TRBV25-1 with TRBJ2-1; 12 nucleotides align to TRBD2. Per germline, CDR1 MGHDK and CDR2 SYGVNS. The V gene end was trimmed by 4 bases and the J gene end by 2 bases; junction bases not matched to a gene: 0. CDR3 length: 15 amino acids. The CDR3 DNA reads as TGTGCCAGCAGTGGACTAGCGGGGGCCTACAATGAGCAGTTCTTC. It encodes CASSGLAGAYNEQFF.

V gene TRBV2 combines with J gene TRBJ1-1; possible D gene TRBD1, 5 bases. The length of the CDR3 is 15 residues. V lost 6 bases and J 0 bases, leaving 14 bases between the germline ends. Germline CDR1 is SNHLY and CDR2 is FYNNEI. CDR3: CASRNQGIMNTEAFF. The DNA for the CDR3 is TGTGCCAGCAGAAACCAGGGAATTATGAACACTGAAGCTTTCTTT.

The chain has TRBV25-1 and TRBJ2-4; D call uncertain. V lost 8 bases and J 8 bases, leaving 16 bases between the germline ends. The CDR3 has 13 residues. Germline V gene sequence: CDR1 MGHDK, CDR2 SYGVNS. The CDR3 region has the DNA TGTGCCAGCGAGCCCCCTAGTCAGTACATTCAGTACTTC. It codes for CASEPPSQYIQYF. The full variable domain, rest sourced from reference TRBV25-1 and TRBJ2-4, is EADIYQTPRYLVIGTGKKITLECSQTMGHDKMYWYQQDPGMELHLIHYSYGVNSTEKGDLSSESTVSRIRTEHFPLTLESARPSHTSQYLCASEPPSQYIQYFGAGTRLSVL.

The V gene is TRBV5-1, the J gene TRBJ2-3, with 10 bases identical to TRBD1. The CDR3 runs 14 residues. The J segment lost 6 bases and the V segment lost 0 bases, leaving 1 base of the junction unmatched. Germline CDR1 SGHRS, CDR2 YFSETQ. For the CDR3, the DNA is TGCGCCAGCAGCTTGGGGGGACAGGGGGATACGCAGTATTTT. Amino acid sequence: CASSLGGQGDTQYF.

This chain links TRBV10-1 with TRBJ2-2; TRBD1 matches at 9 bases. Germline V gene sequence: CDR1 WNHNN, CDR2 SYGVQD (reference sequence). The CDR3 totals 15 residues. J gave up 4 bases and V 6 bases, and 6 bases lay outside the gene matches. The CDR3 DNA is TGCGCCAGCAGCTCCGACAGGGGGTCCACCGGGGAGCTGTTTTTT. Its translation is CASSSDRGSTGELFF.

The chain employs TRBV5-1 and TRBJ1-4; 7 positions agree with TRBD1. Germline V gives CDR1 SGHRS, CDR2 YFSETQ. The CDR3 is 16 residues long. V was clipped by 5 bases and J by 0 bases; unmatched bases: 7. The DNA of the CDR3 is TGCGCCAGCAGGTTACGGGGACAGCCAACTAATGAAAAACTGTTTTTT. It translates to CASRLRGQPTNEKLFF.

This clone was observed once. V usage is TRBV6-5 and J usage is TRBJ1-2; TRBD1 aligns across 11 bases. CDR1 and CDR2 (germline): MNHEY, SVGAGI. The CDR3 spans 14 residues. J lost 6 bases, V lost 7 bases, and 7 bases had no gene match. CDR3 in amino acids: CASTPVDRGHGYTF. Written as DNA, the CDR3 is TGTGCCAGCACCCCCGTGGACAGGGGGCATGGCTACACCTTC.

This clone was found a few times. A junction end diverges from the germline sequence, so it may reflect a read error. The chain is built from TRBV4-2 and TRBJ1-5, with a weak D call TRBD1 (5 bases). Germline CDR1 LGHNA, CDR2 YNFKEQ. The CDR3 loop spans 13 amino acids. CDR3 coding DNA: TGTGCCAGCAGCCAAGATAACTGGGGCTTGGAGACTTTT. Amino acids: CASSQDNWGLETF.

The V call is TRBV7-3, the J call TRBJ1-6, with unresolved D. The CDR3 covers 15 residues. Germline V gives CDR1 SGHTA, CDR2 FQGTGA. Trimming removed 2 bases from V and 4 bases from J, with 9 bases in between. CDR3 in amino acids: CASSLGGPYNSPLHF. The DNA of the CDR3 is TGTGCCAGCAGCTTAGGAGGCCCATATAATTCACCCCTCCACTTT.

This clone was detected once. The V and J genes are TRBV9 and TRBJ1-1, with TRBD1 matching over 8 bases. This CDR3 has 15 residues. Germline CDR1 is SGDLS and CDR2 is YYNGEE. J gave up 0 bases and V 0 bases, and 1 base lay outside the gene matches. The CDR3 loop is CASSVGQGLNTEAFF. Written as DNA, the CDR3 is TGTGCCAGCAGCGTAGGACAGGGGCTGAACACTGAAGCTTTCTTT.

The CDR3 sequence is CASSEVFGTLNNEQFF. The CDR3 DNA reads TGTGCCAGCAGTGAAGTGTTTGGGACTCTTAACAATGAGCAGTTCTTC. This chain uses TRBV2 with TRBJ2-1, with D tentatively TRBD2 (6 bases). CDR1 SNHLY and CDR2 FYNNEI come from the germline V gene. The CDR3 runs 16 residues. Trimming took off 1 base at V and 5 bases at J, with 15 bases between the two ends.

V usage is TRBV28 and J usage is TRBJ2-7; 11 bases agree with TRBD2. The CDR3 contains 17 residues. The ends lost 3 bases at V and 1 base at J; junction bases unmatched: 8. Germline-derived CDR1 and CDR2 are MDHEN and SYDVKM. The CDR3 DNA reads TGTGCCAGCAGTTTCCGTCGGACTAGCGGGCTATCCTACGAGCAGTACTTC. It encodes CASSFRRTSGLSYEQYF. Looking up the rest from reference TRBV28 and TRBJ2-7 gives the full variable domain: DVKVTQSSRYLVKRTGEKVFLECVQDMDHENMFWYRQDPGLGLRLIYFSYDVKMKEKGDIPEGYSVSREKKERFSLILESASTNQTSMYLCASSFRRTSGLSYEQYFGPGTRLTVT.

The chain couples TRBV10-2 to TRBJ1-1; 8 bases are shared with TRBD1. CDR1 and CDR2 (germline): WSHSY, SAAADI. Trimming removed 6 bases from V and 0 bases from J; junction bases left unmatched: 0. The CDR3 has 13 amino acids. CDR3 region: CASRQGVNTEAFF. Here the CDR3 DNA reads TGCGCCAGCAGACAGGGGGTGAACACTGAAGCTTTCTTT.

The chain uses TRBV5-1 and TRBJ1-3; 9 bases line up with TRBD1. This CDR3 has 15 residues. Germline V gives CDR1 SGHRS, CDR2 YFSETQ. V dropped 4 bases and J dropped 4; count of bases not matched to a gene: 6. The CDR3 sequence is CASSGGQGGGNTIYF. The DNA of the CDR3 is TGCGCCAGCAGCGGGGGACAGGGCGGGGGAAACACCATATATTTT.

The chain couples TRBV5-1 to TRBJ1-2; 7 bases are shared with TRBD1. Germline CDR1 and CDR2: SGHRS and YFSETQ. The CDR3 is made up of 15 amino acids. J lost 3 bases, V lost 3 bases, and 8 bases had no gene match. DNA of the CDR3: TGCGCCAGCAGCTCGGGTAGACAGGGTTACTATGGCTACACCTTC. Its protein is CASSSGRQGYYGYTF. Based on the CDR3 plus reference TRBV5-1 and TRBJ1-2, the full variable domain is KAGVTQTPRYLIKTRGQQVTLSCSPISGHRSVSWYQQTPGQGLQFLFEYFSETQRNKGNFPGRFSGRQFSNSRSEMNVSTLELGDSALYLCASSSGRQGYYGYTFGSGTRLTVV.

The rearrangement uses TRBV30 and TRBJ1-3; D gene unclear. Germline V gene data show CDR1 as GTSNPN and CDR2 as SVGIG (reference sequence). The CDR3 sequence is 12 residues long. V was pared by 0 bases and J by 9 bases, with 9 bases between. The CDR3 DNA reads TGTGCCTGGAGTGTCAGTGGGCGCACCATATATTTT. Protein sequence: CAWSVSGRTIYF.

The chain combines TRBV7-9 with TRBJ1-5; TRBD1 agrees at 8 bases. Germline CDR1 reads SEHNR; CDR2 reads FQNEAQ (reference sequence). The CDR3 sequence is 15 residues long. The trim removed 6 bases at V and 4 bases at J, leaving 8 bases unmatched. CDR3: CASSSGQGTNQPQHF. The CDR3 nucleotides are TGTGCCAGCAGTTCCGGACAGGGAACAAATCAGCCCCAGCATTTT.

The chain joins TRBV6-5 to TRBJ1-4; possible D gene TRBD1, 6 bases. Germline CDR1 and CDR2: MNHEY and SVGAGI. The CDR3 runs to 14 residues. Trimming cost V 2 bases and J 6 bases, with 10 bases left between them. The CDR3 DNA is TGTGCCAGCAGTTACATCTCAGGGGATGAAAAACTGTTTTTT. Translated, it gives CASSYISGDEKLFF.

The gene calls are TRBV5-1 and TRBJ1-2, with 10 positions matching TRBD1. Trimming at V came to 3 bases and at J to 1 base, leaving 18 bases not matched to a gene. The CDR3 spans 20 residues. Germline CDR1 and CDR2: SGHRS and YFSETQ. CDR3 DNA sequence: TGCGCCAGCAGCTCCAACCCTTGGACAGGGGGAGTTAGCCTTAACTATGGCTACACCTTC. This codes for CASSSNPWTGGVSLNYGYTF.

This chain joins TRBV11-3 and TRBJ1-1; the match to TRBD1 covers 7 bases. The CDR3 is made up of 15 amino acids. The V and J ends lost 4 bases and 1 base, in that order; junction bases with no gene match: 6. Per the germline V gene, CDR1 is SGHNT and CDR2 is YENEEA. The CDR3 bases are TGTGCCAGCAGCTCCCAACAGGGGAGGAACACTGAAGCTTTCTTT. This codes for CASSSQQGRNTEAFF. Complete variable domain (other parts from reference TRBV11-3 and TRBJ1-1): EAGVVQSPRYKIIEKKQPVAFWCNPISGHNTLYWYLQNLGQGPELLIRYENEEAVDDSQLPKDRFSAERLKGVDSTLKIQPAELGDSAVYLCASSSQQGRNTEAFFGQGTRLTVV.

This clone was picked up one time. The chain carries TRBV29-1 and TRBJ1-1, with 8 bases matching TRBD1. The CDR3 consists of 12 residues. CDR1 and CDR2 (germline): SQVTM, ANQGSEA. Trimming at V came to 4 bases and at J to 11 bases, leaving 9 bases not matched to a gene. CDR3 loop: CSVASQGAGAFF. CDR3 nucleotide sequence: TGCAGCGTTGCTTCCCAGGGGGCAGGGGCTTTCTTT.

This chain uses TRBV7-8 with TRBJ2-1, with D uncertain. V lost 5 bases, J lost 10 bases, and 15 bases lay in between. From germline, CDR1 is SGHVS and CDR2 FQNEAQ. This CDR3 has 13 residues. The CDR3 coding sequence is TGTGCCAGCAGCCACAGATTGGATGGAGAGCAGTTCTTC. This encodes CASSHRLDGEQFF.

This clone has just one count. V is TRBV29-1 and J is TRBJ2-6; 7 bases align to TRBD1. This CDR3 is 18 amino acids long. The V gene end was trimmed by 7 bases and the J gene end by 0 bases; junction bases not matched to a gene: 15. Germline V lookup: CDR1 SQVTM, CDR2 ANQGSEA. The DNA of the CDR3 is TGCAGCGCGAAAACCGGGACAGAGCCTTTCTCTGGGGCCAACGTCCTGACTTTC. Protein: CSAKTGTEPFSGANVLTF.

This chain uses TRBV11-2 with TRBJ1-2; D gene unclear. Germline V lookup: CDR1 SGHAT, CDR2 FQNNGV. The CDR3 length is 11 residues. The V end lost 7 bases, the J end lost 4 bases, and 7 bases lay between the germline ends. The CDR3 coding sequence is TGTGCCAGCACAAACTTCTATGGCTACACCTTC. It yields the protein CASTNFYGYTF. Based on the CDR3 plus reference TRBV11-2 and TRBJ1-2, the full variable domain is EAGVAQSPRYKIIEKRQSVAFWCNPISGHATLYWYQQILGQGPKLLIQFQNNGVVDDSQLPKDRFSAERLKGVDSTLKIQPAKLEDSAVYLCASTNFYGYTFGSGTRLTVV.

The genes are TRBV7-9 and TRBJ2-1; D call uncertain. The V gene lost 7 bases and the J gene lost 6 bases, with 16 bases spanning the gap. The CDR3 covers 14 residues. Germline V gives CDR1 SEHNR, CDR2 FQNEAQ (reference sequence). This CDR3 reads CASTPPPSPNEQFF. In DNA form, the CDR3 reads TGTGCCAGCACCCCGCCCCCAAGCCCCAATGAGCAGTTCTTC. Full variable domain (missing parts from reference TRBV7-9 and TRBJ2-1): DTGVSQNPRHKITKRGQNVTFRCDPISEHNRLYWYRQTLGQGPEFLTYFQNEAQLEKSRLLSDRFSAERPKGSFSTLEIQRTEQGDSAMYLCASTPPPSPNEQFFGPGTRLTVL.

This rearrangement joins TRBV6-5 to TRBJ1-1, with 7 bases fitting TRBD1. The CDR3 is 15 amino acids. Germline V gives CDR1 MNHEY, CDR2 SVGAGI. Trimming cost V 5 bases and J 2 bases; bases outside gene matches: 8. The CDR3 loop is CASSRLGGPNTEAFF. CDR3 DNA sequence: TGTGCCAGCAGTCGACTAGGGGGCCCCAACACTGAAGCTTTCTTT.

CDR3 amino acids: CASSPGLAGKETQYF. As DNA, the CDR3 is TGTGCCAGCAGTCCCGGACTAGCGGGTAAAGAGACCCAGTACTTC. The genes are TRBV6-4 and TRBJ2-5, with 11 bases identical to TRBD2. The germline CDR1 and CDR2 sequences are MRHNA and SNTAGT. V dropped 5 bases and J dropped 3; count of bases not matched to a gene: 5. The CDR3 loop spans 15 amino acids.

The J gene is TRBJ2-7, the V gene TRBV9; D possibly corresponds to TRBD1 (5 bases). Trimming took off 0 bases at V and 1 base at J, with 11 bases between the two ends. The germline V gene has CDR1 SGDLS and CDR2 YYNGEE. There are 15 residues in the CDR3. In nucleotides, the CDR3 is TGTGCCAGCAGCGTAGATCCAGGGATTTCCTACGAGCAGTACTTC. Protein product: CASSVDPGISYEQYF.